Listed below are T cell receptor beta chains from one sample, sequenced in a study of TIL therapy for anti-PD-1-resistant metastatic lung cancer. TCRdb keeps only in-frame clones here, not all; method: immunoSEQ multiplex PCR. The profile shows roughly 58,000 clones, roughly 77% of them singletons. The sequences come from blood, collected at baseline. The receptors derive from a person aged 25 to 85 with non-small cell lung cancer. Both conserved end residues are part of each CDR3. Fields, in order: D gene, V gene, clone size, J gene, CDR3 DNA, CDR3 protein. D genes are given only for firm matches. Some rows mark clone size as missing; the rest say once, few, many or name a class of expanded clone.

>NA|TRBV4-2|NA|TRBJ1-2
TGTGCCAGCAGTAAGACAGATACTAACTATGGCTACACCTTC
CASSKTDTNYGYTF
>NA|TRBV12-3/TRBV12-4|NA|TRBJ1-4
TGTGCCAGCAGTGCAGGCCTTAATGAAAAACTGTTTTTT
CASSAGLNEKLFF
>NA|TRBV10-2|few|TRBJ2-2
TGCGCCAGCAGTGACGGGAAGAGGGGCACCGGGGAGCTGTTTTTT
CASSDGKRGTGELFF
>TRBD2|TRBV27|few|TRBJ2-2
TGTGCCAGCAGTCGCACTAGCGTATCCGGGGAGCTGTTTTTT
CASSRTSVSGELFF
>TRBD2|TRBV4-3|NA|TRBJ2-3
TGCGCCAGCAGCCAAGATTTAACTAGCGGAGCTTTCGCGCAGTATTTT
CASSQDLTSGAFAQYF
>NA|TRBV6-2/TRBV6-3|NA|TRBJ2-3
TGTGCCAGCAGTTACAGCCCTGGGGGCACAGATACGCAGTATTTT
CASSYSPGGTDTQYF
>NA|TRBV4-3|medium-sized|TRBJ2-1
TGCGCCAGCAGCCAAGATATGAGTGCCAATGAGCAGTTCTTC
CASSQDMSANEQFF
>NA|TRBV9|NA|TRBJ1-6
TGTGCCAGCAGCGCCGGGAATCCAAATTCACCCCTCCACTTT
CASSAGNPNSPLHF
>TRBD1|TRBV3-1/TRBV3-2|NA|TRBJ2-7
TGTGCCAGCAGCCAACCAGGGGGACAGGGGAGGAGTGAGCAGTACTTC
CASSQPGGQGRSEQYF
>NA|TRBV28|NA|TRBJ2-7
TGTGCCAGCAGTCCGCCCGTATTCGCGTTACCCTACGAGCAGTACTTC
CASSPPVFALPYEQYF
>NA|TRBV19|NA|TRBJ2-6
TGTGCCAGTAGTGCATCAGGGGTTGTGGCCAACGTCCTGACTTTC
CASSASGVVANVLTF
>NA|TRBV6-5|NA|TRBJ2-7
TGTGCCAGCAGTTACTGGTCGAGGGGATACGAGCAGTACTTC
CASSYWSRGYEQYF
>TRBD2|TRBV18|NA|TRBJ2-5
TGTGCCAGCTCACCACCTAGCGGGGGGGCCAAAGAGACCCAGTACTTC
CASSPPSGGAKETQYF
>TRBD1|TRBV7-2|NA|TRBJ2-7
TGTGCCAGCAGCTTAGGAGGGACAGGGGTCTACGAGCAGTACTTC
CASSLGGTGVYEQYF
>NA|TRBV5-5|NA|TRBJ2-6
TGTGCCAGCAGCTTGTTAGGGAGTTTACGCTCTGGGGCCAACGTCCTGACTTTC
CASSLLGSLRSGANVLTF
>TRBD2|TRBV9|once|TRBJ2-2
TGTGCCAGCAGCTCCCGGGGACTAGCGGGGGTTAACACCGGGGAGCTGTTTTTT
CASSSRGLAGVNTGELFF
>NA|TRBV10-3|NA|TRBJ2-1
TGTGCCATCAGTGAGTCAGTCGGGTTAAACAATGAGCAGTTCTTC
CAISESVGLNNEQFF
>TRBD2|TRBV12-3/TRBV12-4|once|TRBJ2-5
TGTGCCAGCAGTCCGGGACTAGCGCAGACCCAGTACTTC
CASSPGLAQTQYF
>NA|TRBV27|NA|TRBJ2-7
TGTGCCAGCAGTTGGGGGAATTCTCTCGACGAGCAGTACTTC
CASSWGNSLDEQYF
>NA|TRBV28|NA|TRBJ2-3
TGTGCCATCGACCCGGAAGGGTCAGATACGCAGTATTTT
CAIDPEGSDTQYF
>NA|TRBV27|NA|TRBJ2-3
TGTGCCAGCAATGGGTTTAGGTCTAGCACAGATACGCAGTATTTT
CASNGFRSSTDTQYF
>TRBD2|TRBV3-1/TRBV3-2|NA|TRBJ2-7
TGTGCCAGCAGCCAATATGGGACTAGCGGGTACGAGCAGTACTTC
CASSQYGTSGYEQYF
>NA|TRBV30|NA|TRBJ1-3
TGTGCCTGGAGTGTATGGGAACCTGGAAACACCATATATTTT
CAWSVWEPGNTIYF
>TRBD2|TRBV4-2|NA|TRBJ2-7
TGTGCCAGCAGCCAAGATGGGGCGGGGGGGCTGTACGAGCAGTACTTC
CASSQDGAGGLYEQYF
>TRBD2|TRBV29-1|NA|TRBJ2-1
TGCAGCGTTGGGACTAGCGGGAGACACAGAGGGAATGAGCAGTTCTTC
CSVGTSGRHRGNEQFF
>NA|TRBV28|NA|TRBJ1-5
TGTGCCACCACGAGTGGCAATCAGCCCCAGCATTTT
CATTSGNQPQHF
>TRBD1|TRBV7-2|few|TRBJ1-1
TGTGCCAGCAGCTTAGCTTATCCACGACAGGGGGCGAACACTGAAGCTTTCTTT
CASSLAYPRQGANTEAFF
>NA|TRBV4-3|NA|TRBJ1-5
TGCGCCAGCAGCCAAGTTAAGGGGGAAGGTCAGCCCCAGCATTTT
CASSQVKGEGQPQHF
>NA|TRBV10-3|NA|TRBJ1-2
TGTGCCATTAGTAACGGGATTAATGGCTACACCTTC
CAISNGINGYTF
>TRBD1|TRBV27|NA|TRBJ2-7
TGTGCCAGCAGTGGACAGGAAGAGTACGAGCAGTACTTC
CASSGQEEYEQYF
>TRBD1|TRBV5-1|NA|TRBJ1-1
TGCGCCAGCAACTCCGCCACAGGGGGTCTGAACACTGAAGCTTTCTTT
CASNSATGGLNTEAFF
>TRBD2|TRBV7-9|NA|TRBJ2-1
TGTGCCGGGAGGGTCGACGGGTACAATGAGCAGTTCTTC
CAGRVDGYNEQFF
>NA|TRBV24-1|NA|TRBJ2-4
TGTTCCAGCTACAGGTACTTAGCCAAAAACATTCAGTACTTC
CSSYRYLAKNIQYF
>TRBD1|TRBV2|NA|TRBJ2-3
TGTGCCAGCAACGGGGACAGGGGACGCACAGATACGCAGTATTTT
CASNGDRGRTDTQYF
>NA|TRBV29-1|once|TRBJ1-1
TGCAGCGTTGAAGAAGGGGGTAGGGGTGAAGCTTTCTTT
CSVEEGGRGEAFF
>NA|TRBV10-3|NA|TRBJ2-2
TGTGCCATCAGTGAGTCGGTGGTTCTTTCTGGGGAGCTGTTTTTT
CAISESVVLSGELFF
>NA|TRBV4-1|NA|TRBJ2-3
TGCGCCAGCAGCCAAGCGACCCTTAGTGCAGGAGAAAGCACAGATACGCAGTATTTT
CASSQATLSAGESTDTQYF
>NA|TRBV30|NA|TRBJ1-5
TGTGCCTGGAGTGTTAACCGCAATCAGCCCCAGCATTTT
CAWSVNRNQPQHF
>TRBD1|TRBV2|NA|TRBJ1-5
TGTGCCAGCAGGCCCGACAGGGCGGACAATCAGCCCCAGCATTTT
CASRPDRADNQPQHF
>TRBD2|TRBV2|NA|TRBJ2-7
TGTGCCAGCAAAGGGGACTACCTCTACGAGCAGTACTTC
CASKGDYLYEQYF
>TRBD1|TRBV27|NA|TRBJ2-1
TGTGCCAGCAGTCTCGTGGGGACAGAAATCTACAATGAGCAGTTCTTC
CASSLVGTEIYNEQFF
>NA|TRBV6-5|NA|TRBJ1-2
TGTGCCAGCAGGGGTAACTTACAGGGCCTCTATGGCTACACCTTC
CASRGNLQGLYGYTF
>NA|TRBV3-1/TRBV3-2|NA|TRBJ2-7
TGTGCCAGCAGCCAAGGGGGGGTCGGGACCCTATACTTC
CASSQGGVGTLYF
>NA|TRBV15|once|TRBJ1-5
TGTGCCACCAGCAGAGAAACTAGCAATCAGCCCCAGCATTTT
CATSRETSNQPQHF
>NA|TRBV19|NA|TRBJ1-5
TGTGCCAGTAGTAAGGGGTTCCGTCAGCCCCAGCATTTT
CASSKGFRQPQHF